These 9 T cell receptor beta chains share one sample of origin, sequenced in a study of blood T cell repertoires in COVID-19. Sequenced by immunoSEQ multiplex PCR; TCRdb stores in-frame clones only, minus some. Among around 330,000 clones, roughly nine tenths were seen once, and the ten largest hold around 2.5%. What was sequenced was PBMCs or T cells enriched from blood (not recorded which). These receptors came from a man aged 55-75 years who had recovered from COVID-19.

This chain links TRBV30 with TRBJ1-5; 9 bases are shared with TRBD1. This CDR3 has 13 residues. Germline CDR1 GTSNPN, CDR2 SVGIG (reference sequence). The junction had 5 bases not matched to a gene; V was cut back by 4 bases and J by 7 bases. The CDR3 spells CAWNRGLGQPQHF. CDR3 bases: TGTGCCTGGAACAGGGGGCTTGGACAGCCCCAGCATTTT.

The chain carries TRBV5-4 and TRBJ1-1; D remains ambiguous. Germline V gene data show CDR1 as SGHNT and CDR2 as YYREEE (reference sequence). Trimming removed 0 bases at V and 3 bases at J, with 9 bases between. The CDR3 runs 14 residues. The CDR3 spells CASSLGWEDTEAFF. Here the CDR3 DNA reads TGTGCCAGCAGCTTGGGATGGGAGGACACTGAAGCTTTCTTT.

J is TRBJ2-3 and V is TRBV9, with 10 bases fitting TRBD1. Germline assignment: CDR1 SGDLS and CDR2 YYNGEE. With V trimmed by 4 bases and J by 2 bases, 7 bases remained unmatched. CDR3 length: 16 residues. The CDR3 region is CASSPRQGAATDTQYF. DNA for the CDR3: TGTGCCAGCAGCCCCCGACAGGGGGCAGCCACAGATACGCAGTATTTT.

The chain employs TRBV11-2 and TRBJ1-4; 8 nucleotides line up with TRBD1. V shed 5 bases, J shed 4 bases, and the junction held 3 bases outside the gene matches. From germline, CDR1 is SGHAT and CDR2 FQNNGV. This CDR3 comprises 14 residues. CDR3 protein: CASSIGQGNEKLFF. The CDR3 DNA is TGTGCCAGCAGCATTGGACAGGGTAATGAAAAACTGTTTTTT.

The CDR3 DNA follows: TGCGCCAGCACTAAAACCGGGAGGAACACCGGGGAGCTGTTTTTT. Translation gives CASTKTGRNTGELFF. The rearrangement links TRBV4-1 to TRBJ2-2, with TRBD2 as a possible D gene (6 bases). Germline V gene data show CDR1 as MGHRA and CDR2 as YSYEKL. The CDR3 runs 15 residues. Trimming cost V 7 bases and J 1 base, with 13 bases left between them.

The rearrangement links TRBV6-5 to TRBJ1-1; D gene unclear. V was cut by 2 bases and J by 1 base, with 11 bases left in between. The CDR3 totals 15 residues. CDR1 is MNHEY, CDR2 SVGAGI, per germline. CDR3 sequence reads: CASSYEGLQNTEAFF. Written as DNA, the CDR3 is TGTGCCAGCAGTTACGAAGGACTGCAGAACACTGAAGCTTTCTTT.

The rearrangement joins TRBV7-2 to TRBJ2-7; 9 bases fit TRBD2. Losses at the gene ends were 4 bases for V and 4 bases for J; bases not matched to a gene: 8. Germline CDR1 is SGHTA and CDR2 is FQGNSA. The CDR3 spans 15 residues. The CDR3 is CASSSPSSGVYEQYF. The CDR3 DNA sequence: TGTGCCAGCAGCTCCCCCTCTAGCGGGGTTTACGAGCAGTACTTC.

This rearrangement joins TRBV11-3 to TRBJ2-3; TRBD1 agrees at 8 bases. Germline values: CDR1 SGHNT, CDR2 YENEEA. The V and J ends lost 5 bases and 3 bases, in that order; junction bases with no gene match: 1. The CDR3 is 13 amino acids. CDR3 in amino acids: CASSRDRTDTQYF. The CDR3 nucleotides are TGTGCCAGCAGCCGGGACAGGACAGATACGCAGTATTTT.

This CDR3 reads CASSLAQGAGGYTF. As DNA, the CDR3 is TGTGCCAGCAGCTTGGCGCAGGGGGCCGGAGGCTACACCTTC. J is TRBJ1-2 and V is TRBV11-2; 8 bases line up with TRBD1. V lost 3 bases, J lost 8 bases, and 8 bases stayed unmatched. Germline assignment: CDR1 SGHAT and CDR2 FQNNGV. The CDR3 contains 14 residues.